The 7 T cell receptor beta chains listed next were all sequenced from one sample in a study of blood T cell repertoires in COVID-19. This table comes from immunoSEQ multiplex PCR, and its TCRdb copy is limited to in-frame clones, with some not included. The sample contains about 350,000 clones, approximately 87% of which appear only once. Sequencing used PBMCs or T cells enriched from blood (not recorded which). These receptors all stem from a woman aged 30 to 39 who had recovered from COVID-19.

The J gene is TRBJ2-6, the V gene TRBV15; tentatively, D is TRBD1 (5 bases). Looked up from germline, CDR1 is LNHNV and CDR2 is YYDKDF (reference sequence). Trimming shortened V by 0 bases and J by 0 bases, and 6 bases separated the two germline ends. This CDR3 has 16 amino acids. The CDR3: CATSRDRASGANVLTF. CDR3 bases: TGTGCCACCAGCAGAGACAGGGCCTCTGGGGCCAACGTCCTGACTTTC.

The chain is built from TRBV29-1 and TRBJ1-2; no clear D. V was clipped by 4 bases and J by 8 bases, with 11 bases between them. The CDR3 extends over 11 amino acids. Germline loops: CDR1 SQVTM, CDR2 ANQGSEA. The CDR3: CSVGSLQGYTF. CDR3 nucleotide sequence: TGCAGCGTTGGCTCCCTTCAGGGCTACACCTTC.

Here the CDR3 reads CASSSQGHRDIQYF. The CDR3, as DNA: TGCGCCAGCAGTTCACAGGGTCATCGGGACATTCAGTACTTC. This chain joins TRBV5-1 and TRBJ2-4; TRBD1 might be the D (6 bases). The V and J ends lost 5 bases and 8 bases respectively, with 17 bases between them. Germline V gene lookup returns CDR1 SGHRS and CDR2 YFSETQ. The CDR3 runs 14 residues.

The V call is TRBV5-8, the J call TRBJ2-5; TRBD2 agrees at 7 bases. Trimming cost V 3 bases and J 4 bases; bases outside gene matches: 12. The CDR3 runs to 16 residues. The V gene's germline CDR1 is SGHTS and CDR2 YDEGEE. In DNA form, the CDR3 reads TGTGCCAGCAGCTCCGGCGGCCTAGCGGAAGGAGAGACCCAGTACTTC. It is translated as CASSSGGLAEGETQYF.

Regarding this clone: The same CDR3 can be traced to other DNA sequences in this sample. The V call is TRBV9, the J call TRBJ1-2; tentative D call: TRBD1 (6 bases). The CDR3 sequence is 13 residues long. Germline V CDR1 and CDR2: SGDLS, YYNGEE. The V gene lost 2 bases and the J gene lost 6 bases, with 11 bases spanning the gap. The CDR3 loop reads CASSVGRGDGYTF. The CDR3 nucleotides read TGTGCCAGCAGCGTTGGCAGGGGTGATGGCTACACCTTC.

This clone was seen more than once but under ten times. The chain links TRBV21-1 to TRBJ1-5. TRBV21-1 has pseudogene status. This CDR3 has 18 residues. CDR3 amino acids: CASSKAIPGFGSNQPQHF. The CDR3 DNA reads TGTGCCAGCAGCAAAGCGATTCCGGGGTTTGGAAGCAATCAGCCCCAGCATTTT.

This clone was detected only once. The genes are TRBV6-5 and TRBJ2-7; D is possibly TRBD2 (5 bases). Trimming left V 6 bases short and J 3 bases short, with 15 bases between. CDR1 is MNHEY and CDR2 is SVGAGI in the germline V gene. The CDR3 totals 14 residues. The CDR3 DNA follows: TGTGCCAGCAGGGTAACAGCTGGAGGCTACGAGCAGTACTTC. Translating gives CASRVTAGGYEQYF.